This T cell receptor beta chain was identified in a study of cytomegalovirus exposure and HLA in healthy donors. Study-wide findings and caveats: Rates of TCR association differed by HLA locus in a later analysis, with DRB1 highest and HLA-C lowest. While the bulk of TCR sequences proved rare, some public TCRs turned up in many donors. Researchers counted 150 to 200 TCR beta chains as cytomegalovirus-associated.

The CDR3 has 16 residues. CDR1 is SGHVS, CDR2 FQNEAQ, per germline. The trim removed 3 bases at V and 2 bases at J, leaving 9 bases unmatched. Nominally healthy donors were sampled, though unrecorded immune exposures were likely. PCR employed 60 Vbeta and 13 Jbeta primers. Here immunoSEQ multiplex PCR was the method, and the copy in TCRdb shows in-frame clones only, minus some. The data show 150,000 to 200,000 clones, around 68% seen once. About this clone: What it recognizes is unknown.

The chain couples TRBV7-8 to TRBJ2-7, with TRBD1 matching over 8 bases. The sequenced material came from PBMCs. The clonotype originates from a man younger than 45 in good health and CMV-seropositive. The CDR3 reads CASSFPLDRETYEQYF. The CDR3 coding sequence is TGTGCCAGCAGCTTCCCTTTGGACAGGGAGACCTACGAGCAGTACTTC.